This TCR beta chain was recovered during a study of blood T cell repertoires in COVID-19. Study at large: Sources were T cells, B-cell-depleted T cells, or PBMCs; the material itself was cDNA or gDNA.

V lost 2 bases, J lost 4 bases, and 17 bases lay in between. The germline V gene has CDR1 MNHEY and CDR2 SVGAGI. The CDR3 spans 16 residues. Per the original methods: Cell counts per sample came from amplifying reference gene primers. Profiling relied on immunoSEQ multiplex PCR, and the TCRdb table lists in-frame clones only, not all of them. The V and J calls and clone size were taken over from that table, and D and trimming were inferred from the DNA. The table shows hundreds of thousands of clones, with 70% to 90% occurring only once. This clone has more than one count but fewer than ten. The clonotype originates from an older woman with COVID-19, enrolled during active disease. Specimen: peripheral blood. V usage is TRBV6-5 and J usage is TRBJ1-1; D call uncertain. The CDR3 sequence: CASSYTFGGPGTEAFF. CDR3 in DNA: TGTGCCAGCAGTTACACGTTCGGCGGGCCAGGCACTGAAGCTTTCTTT.